This T cell receptor beta chain was observed in a study of blood T cell repertoires in COVID-19. Study summary: T cells, B-cell-depleted T cells, or PBMCs provided the cDNA or gDNA that served as material.

Assignments of participants to cohorts depended upon their own reported clinical history. The study counted Cohort 3 donors as recovered given two negative PCRs, clearance, or symptom resolution. Study processing details: Cell counts per sample came from amplifying reference gene primers. Repertoires were generated with immunoSEQ multiplex PCR, while TCRdb's copy carries only in-frame clones and drops some. V and J calls plus clone size are reproduced from that table; the DNA served to infer D and trimming. The sample lists 250,000 to 350,000 clones; 88% were seen once. CDR3 length equals 19 residues. Between the trimmed V and J ends, which lost 1 base and 2 bases, there was a span of 18 bases. Germline V gene lookup returns CDR1 LGHDT and CDR2 YNNKEL (reference sequence). A single count supports this clone.

The chain joins TRBV3-1 (or the pseudogene TRBV3-2) to TRBJ1-6; D not resolved. The clonotype originates from a woman between 25 and 40 years old who had recovered from COVID-19. The sequencing input was PBMCs or T cells enriched from blood (not recorded which). CDR3 sequence reads: CASSQGSGWEGTYNSPLHF. Written as DNA, the CDR3 is TGTGCCAGCAGCCAAGGGAGTGGTTGGGAGGGAACCTATAATTCACCCCTCCACTTT.